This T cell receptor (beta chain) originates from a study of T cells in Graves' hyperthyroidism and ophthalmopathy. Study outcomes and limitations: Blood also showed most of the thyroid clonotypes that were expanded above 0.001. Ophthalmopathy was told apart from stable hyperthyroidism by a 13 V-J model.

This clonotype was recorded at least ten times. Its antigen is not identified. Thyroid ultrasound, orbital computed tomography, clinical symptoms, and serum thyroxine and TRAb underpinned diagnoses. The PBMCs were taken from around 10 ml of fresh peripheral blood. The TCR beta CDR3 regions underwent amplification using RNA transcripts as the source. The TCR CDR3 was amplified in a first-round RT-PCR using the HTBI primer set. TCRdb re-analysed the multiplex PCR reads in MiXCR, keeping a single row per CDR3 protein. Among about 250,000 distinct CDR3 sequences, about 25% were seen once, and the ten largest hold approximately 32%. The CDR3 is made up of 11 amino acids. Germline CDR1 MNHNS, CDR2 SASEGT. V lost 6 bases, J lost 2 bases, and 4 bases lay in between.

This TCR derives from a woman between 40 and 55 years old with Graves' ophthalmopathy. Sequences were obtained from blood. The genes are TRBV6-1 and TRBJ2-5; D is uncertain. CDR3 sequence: CASRRQETQYF. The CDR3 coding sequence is TGTGCCAGCAGACGGCAAGAGACCCAGTACTTC.